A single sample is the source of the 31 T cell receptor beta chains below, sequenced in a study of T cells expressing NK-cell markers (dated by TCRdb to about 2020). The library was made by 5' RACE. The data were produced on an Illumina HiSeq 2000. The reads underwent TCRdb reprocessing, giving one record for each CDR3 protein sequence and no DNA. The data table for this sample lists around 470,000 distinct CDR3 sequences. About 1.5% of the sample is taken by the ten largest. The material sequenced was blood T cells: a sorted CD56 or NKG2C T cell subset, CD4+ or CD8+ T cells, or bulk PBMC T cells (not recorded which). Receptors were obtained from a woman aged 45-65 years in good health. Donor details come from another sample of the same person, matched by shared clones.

CDR3 loop: CASRNLRTSGQYQETQYF. The chain joins TRBV19 to TRBJ2-5; there is no DNA to check the TCRdb D call of TRBD2. The CDR3 totals 18 residues. Germline lookup yields CDR1 LNHDA and CDR2 SQIVND (reference sequence).

The CDR3 is CASSSGGTATDMSEAFF. V is TRBV5-1 and J is TRBJ1-1; checking the TCRdb D call of TRBD1 is not possible without DNA. The CDR3 sequence is 17 residues long. Germline values: CDR1 SGHRS, CDR2 YFSETQ.

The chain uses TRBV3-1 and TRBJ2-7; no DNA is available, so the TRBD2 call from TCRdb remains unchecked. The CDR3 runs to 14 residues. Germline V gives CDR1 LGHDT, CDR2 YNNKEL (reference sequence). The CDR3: CASSPPGLAEEQYF.

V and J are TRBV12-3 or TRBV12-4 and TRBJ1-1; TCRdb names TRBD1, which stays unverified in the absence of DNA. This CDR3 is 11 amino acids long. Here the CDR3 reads CASSFRDRPFF.

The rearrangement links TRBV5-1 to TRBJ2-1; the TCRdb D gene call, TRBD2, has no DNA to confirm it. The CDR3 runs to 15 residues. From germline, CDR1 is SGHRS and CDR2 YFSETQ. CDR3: CASSGTSGRANEQFF.

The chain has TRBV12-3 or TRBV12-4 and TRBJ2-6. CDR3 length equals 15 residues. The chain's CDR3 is CASRNSEEGANVLTF.

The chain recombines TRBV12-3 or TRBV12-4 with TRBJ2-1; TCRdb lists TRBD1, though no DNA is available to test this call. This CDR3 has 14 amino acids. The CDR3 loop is CASTLTGGRNEQFF.

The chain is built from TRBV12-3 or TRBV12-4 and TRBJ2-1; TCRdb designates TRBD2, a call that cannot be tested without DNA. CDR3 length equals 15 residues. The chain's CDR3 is CASSPALAGLNEQFF.

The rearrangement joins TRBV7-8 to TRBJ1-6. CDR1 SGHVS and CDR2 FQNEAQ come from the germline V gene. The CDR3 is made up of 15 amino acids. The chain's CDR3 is CASSLLRENRSPLHF.

The CDR3 reads CASSHRSPNTEAFF. The V call is TRBV12-3 or TRBV12-4, the J call TRBJ1-1; TCRdb designates TRBD1, a call that cannot be tested without DNA. The length of the CDR3 is 14 residues.

CDR3 sequence reads: CASSVLLAGGSEQFF. This rearrangement joins TRBV2 to TRBJ2-1; the TCRdb D gene call, TRBD2, has no DNA to confirm it. There are 15 residues in the CDR3. Germline V CDR1 and CDR2: SNHLY, FYNNEI.

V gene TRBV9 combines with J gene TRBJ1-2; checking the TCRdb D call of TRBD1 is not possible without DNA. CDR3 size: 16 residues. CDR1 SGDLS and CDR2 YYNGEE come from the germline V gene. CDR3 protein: CASSVAPAGRKGGYTF.

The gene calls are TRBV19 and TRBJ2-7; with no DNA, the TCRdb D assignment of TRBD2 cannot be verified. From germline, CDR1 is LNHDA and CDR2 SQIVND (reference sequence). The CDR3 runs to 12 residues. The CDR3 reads CASRGTSYEQYF.

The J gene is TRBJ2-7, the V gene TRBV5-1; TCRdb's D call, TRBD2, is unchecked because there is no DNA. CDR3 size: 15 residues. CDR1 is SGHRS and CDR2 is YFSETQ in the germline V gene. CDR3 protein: CASSLLAGGPNEQYF.

The CDR3 loop is CASGGKGYGYTF. V gene TRBV3-1 combines with J gene TRBJ1-2; the TCRdb D gene call, TRBD1, has no DNA to confirm it. Germline V lookup: CDR1 LGHDT, CDR2 YNNKEL (reference sequence). The CDR3 extends over 12 amino acids.

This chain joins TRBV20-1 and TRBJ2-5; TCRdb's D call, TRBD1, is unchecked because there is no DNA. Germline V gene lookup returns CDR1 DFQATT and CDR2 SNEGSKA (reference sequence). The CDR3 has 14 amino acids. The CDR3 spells CSARDPWGHETQYF.

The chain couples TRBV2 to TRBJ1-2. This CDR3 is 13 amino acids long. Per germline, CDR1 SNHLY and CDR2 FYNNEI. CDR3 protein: CASSVNPSRGYTF. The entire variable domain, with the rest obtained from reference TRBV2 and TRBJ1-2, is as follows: EPEVTQTPSHQVTQMGQEVILRCVPISNHLYFYWYRQILGQKVEFLVSFYNNEISEKSEIFDDQFSVERPDGSNFTLKIRSTKLEDSAMYFCASSVNPSRGYTFGSGTRLTVV.

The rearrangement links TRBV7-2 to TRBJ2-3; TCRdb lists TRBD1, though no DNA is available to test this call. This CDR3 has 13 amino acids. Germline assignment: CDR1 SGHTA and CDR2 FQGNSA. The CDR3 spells CASSFVGGDTQYF.

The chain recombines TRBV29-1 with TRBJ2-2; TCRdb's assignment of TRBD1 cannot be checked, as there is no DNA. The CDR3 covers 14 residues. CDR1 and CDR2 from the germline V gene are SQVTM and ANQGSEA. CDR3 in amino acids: CSVRPGGMIGELFF.

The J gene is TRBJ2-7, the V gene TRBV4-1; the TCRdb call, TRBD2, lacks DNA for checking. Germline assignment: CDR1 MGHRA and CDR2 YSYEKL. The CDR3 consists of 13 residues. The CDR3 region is CASSVEGPEEQYF.

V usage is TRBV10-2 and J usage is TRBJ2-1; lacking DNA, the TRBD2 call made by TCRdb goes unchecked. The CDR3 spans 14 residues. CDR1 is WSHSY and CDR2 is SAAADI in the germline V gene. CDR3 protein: CASRLAGSYNEQFF.

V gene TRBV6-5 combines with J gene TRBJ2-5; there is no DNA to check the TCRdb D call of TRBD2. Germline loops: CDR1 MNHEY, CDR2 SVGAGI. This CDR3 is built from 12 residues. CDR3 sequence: CASGLAGASLDF.

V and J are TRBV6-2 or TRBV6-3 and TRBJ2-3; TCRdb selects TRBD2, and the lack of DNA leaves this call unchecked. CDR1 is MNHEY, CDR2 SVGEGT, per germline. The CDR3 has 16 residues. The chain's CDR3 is CASSPRGAGGPDTQYF.

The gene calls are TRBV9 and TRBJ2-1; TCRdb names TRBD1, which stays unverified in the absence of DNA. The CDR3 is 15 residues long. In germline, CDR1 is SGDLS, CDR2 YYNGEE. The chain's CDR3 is CASSVDKGGRDEQFF. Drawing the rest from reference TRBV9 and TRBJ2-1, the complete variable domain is DSGVTQTPKHLITATGQRVTLRCSPRSGDLSVYWYQQSLDQGLQFLIQYYNGEERAKGNILERFSAQQFPDLHSELNLSSLELGDSALYFCASSVDKGGRDEQFFGPGTRLTVL.

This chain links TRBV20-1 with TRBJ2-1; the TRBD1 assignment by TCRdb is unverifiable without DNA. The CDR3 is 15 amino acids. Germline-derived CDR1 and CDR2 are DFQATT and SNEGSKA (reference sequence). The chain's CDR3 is CSAMGAHKVYNEQFF.

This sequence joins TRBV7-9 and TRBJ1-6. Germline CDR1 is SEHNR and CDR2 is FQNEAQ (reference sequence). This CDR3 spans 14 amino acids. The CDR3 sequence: CASSQKRQVGPLHF.

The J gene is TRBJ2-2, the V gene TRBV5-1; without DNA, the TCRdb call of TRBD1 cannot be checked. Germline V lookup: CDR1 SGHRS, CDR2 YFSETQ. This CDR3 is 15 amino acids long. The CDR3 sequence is CASSRGSPWTGELFF.

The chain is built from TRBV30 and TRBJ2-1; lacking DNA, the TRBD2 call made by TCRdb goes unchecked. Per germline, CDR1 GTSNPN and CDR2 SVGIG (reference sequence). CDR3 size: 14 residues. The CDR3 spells CAWSRSGRINEQFF.

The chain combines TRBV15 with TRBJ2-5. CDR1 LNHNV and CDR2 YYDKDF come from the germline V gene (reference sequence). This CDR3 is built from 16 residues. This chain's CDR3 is CATSRRVSATQETQYF.

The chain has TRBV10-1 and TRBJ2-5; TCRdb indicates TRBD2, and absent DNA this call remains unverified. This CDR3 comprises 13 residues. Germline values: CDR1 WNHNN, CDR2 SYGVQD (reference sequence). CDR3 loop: CASSPRYQETQYF.

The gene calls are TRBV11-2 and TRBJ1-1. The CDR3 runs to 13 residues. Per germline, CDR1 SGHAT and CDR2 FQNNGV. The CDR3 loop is CASSLVGDWKAFF.